This T cell receptor (beta chain) is from a study of blood T cell repertoires in COVID-19. Overall study: PBMCs, B-cell-depleted T cells, or T cells provided the cDNA or gDNA that made up the material.

Per germline, CDR1 LGHNA and CDR2 YNFKEQ. The CDR3 extends over 16 amino acids. Germline trimming cut 0 bases from V and 1 base from J; bases unmatched to any gene: 0. Participants were aged about 18 to 90 years, lived in about 26 US areas, and enrolled virtually. Recovery meant two consecutive negative NP/OP PCR tests, professional clearance, or resolved symptoms. Using immunoSEQ multiplex PCR, the repertoire was profiled, and TCRdb retains in-frame clones only, with some absent. The table shows about 200,000 clones, with 90% occurring only once. The source of this sequence is a young man who had recovered from COVID-19. The chain joins TRBV4-2 to TRBJ2-3, with 11 bases matching TRBD2. The sequencing sample was made of PBMCs or T cells enriched from blood (not recorded which). CDR3 bases: TGTGCCAGCAGCCAAGAACTAGCGGGGGGCACAGATACGCAGTATTTT. It codes for CASSQELAGGTDTQYF.